This entry lists 19 T cell receptor beta chains sequenced from one sample in a study of T cell repertoires in cytomegalovirus infection. One entry per CDR3 protein, called by TCRdb with MiXCR from the reads. Of more than 90,000 distinct CDR3 sequences detected, around 10% appear once; the ten largest clones hold 25% to 40%. The antigens for these receptors are not known. What was sequenced was PBMCs, sequenced either directly or after in vitro stimulation (not recorded which). These receptors came from a human donor in good health (CMV status not recorded). Some clones in this sample may be carry-over from other donors' samples.

This clonotype appeared many times. The rearrangement joins TRBV7-2 to TRBJ2-3; D remains unclear. The V and J ends lost 1 base and 2 bases respectively, with 10 bases between them. CDR3 length: 15 amino acids. Germline V gene sequence: CDR1 SGHTA, CDR2 FQGNSA. The CDR3 nucleotides are TGTGCCAGCAGCTTAGTACAGATATTCACAGATACGCAGTATTTT. Protein sequence: CASSLVQIFTDTQYF.

In its sample, this clonotype was seen many times. The chain joins TRBV7-2 to TRBJ1-2, with TRBD1 matching over 8 bases. This CDR3 contains 14 residues. The germline V gene has CDR1 SGHTA and CDR2 FQGNSA. V trimming: 5 bases; J trimming: 5 bases; junction bases outside the gene matches: 7. The CDR3 region is CASSSGQGKYGYTF. CDR3 coding DNA: TGTGCCAGCAGCAGCGGACAGGGAAAATATGGCTACACCTTC.

This clonotype occurred a few times. The J gene is TRBJ2-5, the V gene TRBV6-2 or TRBV6-3, with TRBD1 matching 10 bases. CDR1 MNHEY and CDR2 SVGEGT come from the germline V gene. This CDR3 has 13 residues. Trimming took 5 bases from V and 5 from J; bases not matched to a gene: 2. The DNA of the CDR3 is TGTGCCAGCAGTGGGACAGGGGTGGAGACCCAGTACTTC. Protein sequence: CASSGTGVETQYF.

Many counts were recorded for this clonotype. The chain couples TRBV7-9 to TRBJ2-3; a possible D gene is TRBD1 (5 bases). CDR1 is SEHNR and CDR2 is FQNEAQ in the germline V gene (reference sequence). This CDR3 contains 16 residues. The V and J ends lost 7 bases and 1 base respectively, with 18 bases between them. CDR3 sequence reads: CASTLGVAGGTDTQYF. The CDR3 coding sequence is TGTGCCAGCACCCTAGGGGTGGCTGGGGGCACAGATACGCAGTATTTT.

This clonotype was counted only a few times. CDR3 DNA sequence: TGTGCCAGCAGCCCCCTAGCTAGCGGGAGGGATGAGCAGTACTTC. Translation: CASSPLASGRDEQYF. The V call is TRBV7-4, the J call TRBJ2-7; 12 bases fit TRBD2. With 5 bases clipped from V and 7 bases from J, the junction kept 9 bases outside the gene matches. CDR1 is SGHVT, CDR2 SQSDAQ, per germline. The CDR3 runs 15 residues.

Many counts were recorded for this clonotype. The J gene is TRBJ1-5, the V gene TRBV28; the match to TRBD1 covers 7 bases. The germline V gene encodes CDR1 MDHEN and CDR2 SYDVKM. V was pared by 7 bases and J by 0 bases, with 3 bases of the junction left unmatched. This CDR3 is 14 amino acids long. CDR3 DNA: TGTGCCAGCAAGGGGGCGGATAGCAATCAGCCCCAGCATTTT. It encodes CASKGADSNQPQHF. Full variable domain (remainder filled in from reference TRBV28 and TRBJ1-5): DVKVTQSSRYLVKRTGEKVFLECVQDMDHENMFWYRQDPGLGLRLIYFSYDVKMKEKGDIPEGYSVSREKKERFSLILESASTNQTSMYLCASKGADSNQPQHFGDGTRLSIL.

The gene calls are TRBV7-9 and TRBJ1-5; tentative D call: TRBD1 (5 bases). Germline lookup yields CDR1 SEHNR and CDR2 FQNEAQ (reference sequence). The CDR3 is made up of 15 amino acids. The ends were cut back, 3 bases at V and 5 bases at J, with 14 bases in the middle. For the CDR3, the DNA is TGTGCCAGCAGCTTCGGAGGGGATAGGCATCAGCCCCAGCATTTT. This encodes CASSFGGDRHQPQHF.

The chain recombines TRBV7-8 with TRBJ2-1; 8 nucleotides agree with TRBD2. The CDR3 consists of 19 residues. Germline values: CDR1 SGHVS, CDR2 FQNEAQ. After removal of 1 base from V and 3 bases from J, the junction contained 14 bases not matched to a gene. The DNA for the CDR3 is TGTGCCAGCAGCTTAGGATACGGGGCCAAGCGGGGGAACTACAATGAGCAGTTCTTC. It is translated as CASSLGYGAKRGNYNEQFF.

The chain carries TRBV28 and TRBJ1-2, with 7 positions matching TRBD1. This CDR3 spans 15 amino acids. V lost 6 bases and J lost 3; bases outside the gene matches: 10. Germline values: CDR1 MDHEN, CDR2 SYDVKM. CDR3 sequence: CASRFPRGLDYGYTF. The CDR3 DNA reads TGTGCCAGCAGATTTCCAAGGGGGCTCGACTATGGCTACACCTTC.

The table lists this clonotype with many counts. The chain has TRBV5-5 and TRBJ2-4; D is possibly TRBD2 (5 bases). CDR1 SGHKS and CDR2 YYEKEE come from the germline V gene (reference sequence). The V end was cut by 4 bases, the J end by 7 bases, with 9 bases between. The CDR3 sequence is 12 residues long. The CDR3 DNA follows: TGTGCCAGCAGCATGGACTTGAACATTCAGTACTTC. Its translation is CASSMDLNIQYF.

The chain recombines TRBV2 with TRBJ2-3; 7 nucleotides line up with TRBD1. Germline CDR1 SNHLY, CDR2 FYNNEI. Trimming removed 6 bases from V and 5 bases from J; junction bases left unmatched: 2. The CDR3 is made up of 12 amino acids. CDR3 nucleotide sequence: TGTGCCAGCAGAAACAGGGGAGATACGCAGTATTTT. Translating it yields CASRNRGDTQYF. Combining the CDR3 with reference TRBV2 and TRBJ2-3 gives the whole variable domain EPEVTQTPSHQVTQMGQEVILRCVPISNHLYFYWYRQILGQKVEFLVSFYNNEISEKSEIFDDQFSVERPDGSNFTLKIRSTKLEDSAMYFCASRNRGDTQYFGPGTRLTVL.

This clonotype was observed a handful of times. This chain links TRBV6-5 with TRBJ2-1, with 7 bases aligning to TRBD2. The CDR3 has 17 residues. From germline, CDR1 is MNHEY and CDR2 SVGAGI. With V trimmed by 2 bases and J by 0 bases, 7 bases remained unmatched. CDR3 nucleotide sequence: TGTGCCAGCAGTTACCTAGCGGTCATCAGCTCCTACAATGAGCAGTTCTTC. Amino acid sequence: CASSYLAVISSYNEQFF.

This clonotype was seen only a few times. The chain recombines TRBV5-6 with TRBJ2-1; TRBD2 agrees at 12 bases. Germline V lookup: CDR1 SGHDT, CDR2 YYEEEE. V shed 4 bases, J shed 7 bases, and the junction held 12 bases outside the gene matches. CDR3 length equals 17 residues. The CDR3 nucleotides are TGTGCCAGCAGCCCAAGGACTAGCGGGACCCTGGAGAATGAGCAGTTCTTC. Translation: CASSPRTSGTLENEQFF. Together with reference TRBV5-6 and TRBJ2-1, the CDR3 gives the full variable domain: DAGVTQSPTHLIKTRGQQVTLRCSPKSGHDTVSWYQQALGQGPQFIFQYYEEEERQRGNFPDRFSGHQFPNYSSELNVNALLLGDSALYLCASSPRTSGTLENEQFFGPGTRLTVL.

The V and J genes are TRBV6-5 and TRBJ2-1, with 9 positions matching TRBD2. The CDR3 consists of 15 residues. The germline gives CDR1 MNHEY, CDR2 SVGAGI. The trim removed 4 bases at V and 7 bases at J, leaving 8 bases unmatched. For the CDR3, the DNA is TGTGCCAGCAGTTCCATAGCGGGAGATCTGAATGAGCAGTTCTTC. It yields the protein CASSSIAGDLNEQFF.

A few counts support this clonotype. This chain links TRBV6-5 with TRBJ1-2; TRBD1 aligns across 7 bases. The junction had 13 bases not matched to a gene; V was cut back by 0 bases and J by 6 bases. The CDR3 spans 17 residues. The germline CDR1 and CDR2 sequences are MNHEY and SVGAGI. The CDR3 DNA sequence: TGTGCCAGCAGTTACTCGTCCTGGACAGGTCGGGAGAATGGCTACACCTTC. Translation gives CASSYSSWTGRENGYTF.

This clonotype was seen a single time. A much larger clone lies a single base off, so this may be a read error. V is TRBV7-6 and J is TRBJ2-7; no firm D call. Germline V gene sequence: CDR1 SGHVS, CDR2 FNYEAQ. CDR3 size: 13 residues. CDR3 sequence: CACSLDRTYEQYF. CDR3 DNA: TGTGCCTGCAGCTTAGATCGGACCTACGAGCAGTACTTC. The whole variable domain, remainder taken from reference TRBV7-6 and TRBJ2-7, is GAGVSQSPRYKVTKRGQDVALRCDPISGHVSLYWYRQALGQGPEFLTYFNYEAQQDKSGLPNDRFSAERPEGSISTLTIQRTEQRDSAMYRCACSLDRTYEQYFGPGTRLTVT.

This clonotype was counted many times. The V gene is TRBV6-2 or TRBV6-3, the J gene TRBJ2-1, with 10 bases fitting TRBD2. The CDR3 sequence is 14 residues long. CDR1 and CDR2 (germline): MNHEY, SVGEGT. After removal of 5 bases from V and 6 bases from J, the junction contained 4 bases not matched to a gene. CDR3: CASSPSGRGNEQFF. The CDR3 coding sequence is TGTGCCAGCAGTCCTAGCGGGAGAGGCAATGAGCAGTTCTTC.

This clonotype was detected many times. The chain carries TRBV27 and TRBJ2-7, with TRBD2 matching over 8 bases. The germline V gene encodes CDR1 MNHEY and CDR2 SMNVEV (reference sequence). The junction had 5 bases not matched to a gene; V was cut back by 3 bases and J by 7 bases. This CDR3 is built from 13 residues. Here the CDR3 DNA reads TGTGCCAGCAGTTTGGGCGGGAGGTATGAGCAGTACGTC. Its protein is CASSLGGRYEQYV.

This clonotype was detected ten times or more. The chain carries TRBV7-8 and TRBJ2-1, with D perhaps TRBD1 (6 bases). Trimming pared 4 bases from V and 4 bases from J, leaving 11 bases between. Germline assignment: CDR1 SGHVS and CDR2 FQNEAQ. The CDR3 contains 14 residues. The CDR3 region has the DNA TGTGCCAGCAGCTACCCTGGACAGTACAATGAGCAGTTCTTC. This translates into CASSYPGQYNEQFF.